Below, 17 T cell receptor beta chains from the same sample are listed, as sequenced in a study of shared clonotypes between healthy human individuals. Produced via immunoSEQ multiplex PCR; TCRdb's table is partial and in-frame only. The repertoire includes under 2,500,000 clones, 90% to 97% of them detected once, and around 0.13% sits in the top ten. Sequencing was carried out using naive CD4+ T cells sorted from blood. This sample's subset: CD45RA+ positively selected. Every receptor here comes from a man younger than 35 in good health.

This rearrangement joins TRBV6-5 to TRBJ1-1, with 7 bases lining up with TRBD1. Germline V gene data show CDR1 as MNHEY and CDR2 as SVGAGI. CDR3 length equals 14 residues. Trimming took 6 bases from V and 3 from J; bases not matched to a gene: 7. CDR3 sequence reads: CASRSPGQYTEAFF. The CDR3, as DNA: TGTGCCAGCAGATCACCGGGACAGTACACTGAAGCTTTCTTT.

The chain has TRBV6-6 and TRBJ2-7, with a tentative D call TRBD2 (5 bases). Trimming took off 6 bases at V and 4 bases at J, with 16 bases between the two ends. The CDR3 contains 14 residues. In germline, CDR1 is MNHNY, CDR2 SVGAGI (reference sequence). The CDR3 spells CASSRTEGVYEQYF. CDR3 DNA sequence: TGTGCCAGCAGCCGTACAGAGGGCGTGTACGAGCAGTACTTC.

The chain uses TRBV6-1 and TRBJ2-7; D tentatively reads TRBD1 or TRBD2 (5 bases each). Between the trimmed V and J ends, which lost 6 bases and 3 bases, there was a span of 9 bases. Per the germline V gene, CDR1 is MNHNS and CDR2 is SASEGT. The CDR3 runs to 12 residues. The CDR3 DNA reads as TGTGCCAGCAGCCAGAGGGGCTACGAGCAGTACTTC. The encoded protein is CASSQRGYEQYF.

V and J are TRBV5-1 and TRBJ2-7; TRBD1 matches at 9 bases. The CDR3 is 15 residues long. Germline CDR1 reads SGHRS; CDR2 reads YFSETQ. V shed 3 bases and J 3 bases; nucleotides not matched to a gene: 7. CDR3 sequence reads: CASSSDNRGLYEQYF. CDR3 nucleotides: TGCGCCAGCAGCTCGGACAACAGGGGGCTCTACGAGCAGTACTTC.

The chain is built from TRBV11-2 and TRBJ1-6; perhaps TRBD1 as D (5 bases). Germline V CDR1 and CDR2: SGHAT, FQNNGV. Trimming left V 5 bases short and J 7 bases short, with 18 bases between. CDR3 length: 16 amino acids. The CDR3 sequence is CASSLSQGVVNSPLHF. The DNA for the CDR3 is TGTGCCAGCAGCCTTTCTCAGGGAGTCGTGAATTCACCCCTCCACTTT.

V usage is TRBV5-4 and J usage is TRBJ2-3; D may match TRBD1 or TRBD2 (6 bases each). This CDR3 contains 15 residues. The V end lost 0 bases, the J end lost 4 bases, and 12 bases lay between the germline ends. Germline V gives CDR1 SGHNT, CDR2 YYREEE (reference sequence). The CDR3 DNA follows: TGTGCCAGCAGCTTGGAGGGGGGCCCTGCAGATACGCAGTATTTT. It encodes CASSLEGGPADTQYF.

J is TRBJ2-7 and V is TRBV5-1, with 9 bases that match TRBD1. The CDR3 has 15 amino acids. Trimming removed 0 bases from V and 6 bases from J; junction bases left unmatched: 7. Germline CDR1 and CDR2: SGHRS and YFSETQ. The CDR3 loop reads CASSLAGTGMSEQYF. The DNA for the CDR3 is TGCGCCAGCAGCTTGGCCGGGACAGGGATGTCCGAGCAGTACTTC.

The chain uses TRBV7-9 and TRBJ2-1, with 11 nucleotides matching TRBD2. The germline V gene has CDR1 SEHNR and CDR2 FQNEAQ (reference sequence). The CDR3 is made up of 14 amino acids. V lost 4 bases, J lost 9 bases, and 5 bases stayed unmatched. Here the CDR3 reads CASSSRLAGGEQFF. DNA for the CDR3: TGTGCCAGCAGCTCTCGTCTAGCGGGAGGTGAGCAGTTCTTC.

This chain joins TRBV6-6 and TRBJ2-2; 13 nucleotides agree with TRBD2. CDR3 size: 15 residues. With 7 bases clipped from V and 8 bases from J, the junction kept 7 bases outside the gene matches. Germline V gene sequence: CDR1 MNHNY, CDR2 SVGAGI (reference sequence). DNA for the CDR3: TGTGCCAGCACGAAGGGACTAGCGGGGAGGGGGGAGCTGTTTTTT. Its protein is CASTKGLAGRGELFF.

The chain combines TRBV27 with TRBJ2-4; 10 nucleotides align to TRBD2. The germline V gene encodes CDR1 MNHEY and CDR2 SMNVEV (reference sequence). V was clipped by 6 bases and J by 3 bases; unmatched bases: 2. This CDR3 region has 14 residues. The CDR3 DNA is TGTGCCAGCAGGCCTAGCGGGAGCAAAAACATTCAGTACTTC. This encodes CASRPSGSKNIQYF.

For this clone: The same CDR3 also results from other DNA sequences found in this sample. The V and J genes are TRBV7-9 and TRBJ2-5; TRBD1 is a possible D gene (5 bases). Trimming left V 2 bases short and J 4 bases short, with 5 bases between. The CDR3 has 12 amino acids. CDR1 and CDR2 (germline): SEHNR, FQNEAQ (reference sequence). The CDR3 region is CASSLRGETQYF. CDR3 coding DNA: TGTGCCAGCAGCTTAAGGGGAGAGACCCAGTACTTC.

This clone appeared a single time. This chain's CDR3 is CAISETGRQETQYF. The CDR3 DNA reads TGTGCCATCAGTGAGACGGGGAGGCAAGAGACCCAGTACTTC. This rearrangement joins TRBV10-3 to TRBJ2-5; maybe TRBD2 (6 bases). From germline, CDR1 is ENHRY and CDR2 SYGVKD. V lost 2 bases and J 2 bases, leaving 9 bases between the germline ends. CDR3 size: 14 residues.

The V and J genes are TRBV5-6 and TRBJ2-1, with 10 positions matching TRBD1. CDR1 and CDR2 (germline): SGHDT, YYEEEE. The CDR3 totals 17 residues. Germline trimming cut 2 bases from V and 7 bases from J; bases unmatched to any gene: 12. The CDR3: CASSFGTGEGGLNEQFF. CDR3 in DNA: TGTGCCAGCAGCTTCGGGACAGGGGAAGGAGGTCTAAATGAGCAGTTCTTC.

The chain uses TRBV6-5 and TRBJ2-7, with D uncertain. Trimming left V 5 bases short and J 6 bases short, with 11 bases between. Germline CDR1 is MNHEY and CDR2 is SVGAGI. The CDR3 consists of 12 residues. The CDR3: CASSRKAGEQYF. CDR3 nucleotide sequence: TGTGCCAGCAGTCGAAAGGCCGGCGAGCAGTACTTC.

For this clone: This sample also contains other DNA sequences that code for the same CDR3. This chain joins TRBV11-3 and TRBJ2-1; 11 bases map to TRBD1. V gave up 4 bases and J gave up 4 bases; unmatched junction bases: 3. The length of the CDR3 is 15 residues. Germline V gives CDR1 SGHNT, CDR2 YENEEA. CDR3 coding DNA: TGTGCCAGCAGCTCCGGGACAGGGGGATACAATGAGCAGTTCTTC. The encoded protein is CASSSGTGGYNEQFF.

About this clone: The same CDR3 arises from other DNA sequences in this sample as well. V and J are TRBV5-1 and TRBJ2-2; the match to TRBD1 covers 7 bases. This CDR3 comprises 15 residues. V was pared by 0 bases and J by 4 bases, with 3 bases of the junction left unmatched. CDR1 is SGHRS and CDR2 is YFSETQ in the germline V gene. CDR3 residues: CASSLEQGSTGELFF. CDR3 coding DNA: TGCGCCAGCAGCTTGGAACAGGGGAGCACCGGGGAGCTGTTTTTT.

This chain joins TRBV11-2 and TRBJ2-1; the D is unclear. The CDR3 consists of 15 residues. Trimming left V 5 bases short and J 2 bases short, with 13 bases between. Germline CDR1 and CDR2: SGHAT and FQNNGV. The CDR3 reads CASSPGSTTYNEQFF. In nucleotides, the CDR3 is TGTGCCAGCAGCCCCGGTAGTACCACCTACAATGAGCAGTTCTTC. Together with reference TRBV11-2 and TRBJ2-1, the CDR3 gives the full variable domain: EAGVAQSPRYKIIEKRQSVAFWCNPISGHATLYWYQQILGQGPKLLIQFQNNGVVDDSQLPKDRFSAERLKGVDSTLKIQPAKLEDSAVYLCASSPGSTTYNEQFFGPGTRLTVL.